This TCR beta chain emerged from a study of blood T cell repertoires in COVID-19 (dated by TCRdb to 2018 to 2021). Context from the whole study: Samples covering the acute and convalescent phases of COVID-19 were provided by collaborators in the United States, Italy and Spain. The prospective study material was composed of cDNA or gDNA derived from T cells, B-cell-depleted T cells, or PBMCs. The dataset comprised deeply sampled blood TCRbeta repertoires from subjects exposed to, actively infected with, or recovered from COVID-19. The repertoires were made available in a free public database intended to serve as a resource for research on the immune response to SARS-CoV-2. Samples were obtained from the ongoing ImmuneRACE study (first 160 participants) and from about 1,300 subjects provided by 6 global collaborators. Sample metadata almost always included a de-identified subject ID, COVID-19 status, age in years and sex. Where available, HLA class I and class II types were taken from metadata supplied by the sample provider and were not determined by assay-based typing. Summary of the overall study and its limitations: How much clinical and demographic metadata was included differed by source and by participant, and the metadata was provided uncurated.

TCRbeta CDR3 regions were amplified from genomic DNA by means of the immunoSEQ Assay, a bias-controlled multiplex PCR. As for the authors' bioinformatics: Nucleated cell counts per sample were estimated from amplification of reference gene primers within the assay. To quantify the absolute abundance of each unique TCRbeta CDR3 rearrangement, sequence reads were collapsed and filtered. For each sample, productive Simpson clonality was calculated by taking the square root of Simpson's diversity index across productive rearrangements. The table comes from immuneACCESS by way of TCRdb, which keeps in-frame sequences with V and J called. Part of the clones is missing from these tables; in studies checked, under half for an unresolved V gene and the rest for unknown reasons. The V and J calls and clone size come from that table; D and trimming were worked out from the DNA. This sample lists over 300,000 clones; 70% to 90% were detected once. Less than 11% of the sample lies in the top ten.

Reading the germline V gene gives CDR1 SGHRS and CDR2 YFSETQ. The CDR3 runs 14 residues from the cysteine to the phenylalanine. The DNA shown is the 42-base CDR3, in frame from base 1. V is pared back by 1 base and J by 2 bases, with 10 bases lying between the germline termini. Remarks on this clone: Its antigen specificity is not known. Nothing much larger sits one base from this clone, and base qualities are not available.

Enrolling through a virtual design, the prospective study's participants ranged in age from roughly 18 to 100 years and lived across around 25 United States geographic areas. Cohort assignment in the prospective study relied on participant-reported clinical history from a screening survey and a study questionnaire. For ImmuneRACE Cohort 3, a participant was defined as recovered based on two consecutive negative NP/OP PCR tests, clearance by a healthcare professional, or resolution of symptoms. Mobile phlebotomists in the prospective study collected whole blood, serum and a nasopharyngeal or oropharyngeal swab from every participant. Prospective study participants could optionally give additional blood draws and questionnaires over an approximately two-month period. Blood samples from the prospective study were shipped frozen or at room temperature prior to DNA extraction.

The chain was built from TRBV5-1 and TRBJ2-7; the best D guess is TRBD1, with 6 bases matching. The receptor's source is a woman aged 18-35 years who had recovered from COVID-19. Specimen: PBMCs or T cells enriched from blood (not recorded which). The nucleotide sequence reads TGCGCCAGCAGCTTGACAGGGACCACCTACGAGCAGTACTTC. Its protein product is CASSLTGTTYEQYF.